A selection of T cell receptor beta chains follows, all from one sample in a study of T cells in Graves' hyperthyroidism and ophthalmopathy. Each CDR3 protein is one row after TCRdb ran MiXCR on the multiplex PCR reads. The sample consists of about 380,000 distinct CDR3 sequences, around 18% of them appearing once. Specimen: blood. The source is a man between 18 and 29 years old with Graves' ophthalmopathy. CDR3s include the opening cysteine and the closing phenylalanine or tryptophan. A D gene is named only where the DNA matches it firmly. The size entry is marked missing in some rows and otherwise reads once, few, many or a size class.

v_call	d_call	clone_size	j_call	cdr3_nt	cdr3_aa
TRBV6-2/TRBV6-3	TRBD1	-	TRBJ1-1	TGTGCCACTATGCGGGCTCAGCGGGACAGGGGGCTTGAAGCTTTCTTT	CATMRAQRDRGLEAFF
TRBV14	-	-	TRBJ1-2	TGTGCCAGCAGCCCCCATTCCCCGGGAGGGGACTATGGCTACACCTTC	CASSPHSPGGDYGYTF
TRBV3-1	-	many	TRBJ2-3	TGTGCCAGCAGCCACGAAGAGAGAGGTGGCACAGATACGCAGTATTTT	CASSHEERGGTDTQYF
TRBV2	-	once	TRBJ2-3	TGTGCCAGCACGGATACGGAACTAGCCACAGATACGCAGTATTTT	CASTDTELATDTQYF
TRBV27	TRBD2	many	TRBJ2-3	TGTGCCAGCAGTTATAGCGGGGCAGGGGATACGCAGTATTTT	CASSYSGAGDTQYF
TRBV10-3	-	few	TRBJ2-2	TGTGCCATCAGTGGCGGAGCCGGGGAGCTGTTTTTT	CAISGGAGELFF
TRBV5-1	TRBD1	many	TRBJ1-1	TGCGCCAGCAGCTGGACAGGGGGCGGAATGAACACTGAAGCTTTCTTT	CASSWTGGGMNTEAFF
TRBV27	TRBD2	-	TRBJ2-5	TGTGCCAGCGGACTAGCGGGGGGCCATCCACAAGAGACCCAGTACTTC	CASGLAGGHPQETQYF
TRBV6-1	TRBD1	many	TRBJ1-1	TGTGCCAGCAGTCCCTTGGGGACAGGGCGGGACACTGAAGCTTTCTTT	CASSPLGTGRDTEAFF
TRBV27	-	few	TRBJ2-7	TGTGCCAGCAGTTTAACACAGGGTTTAGGCTACGAGCAGTACTTC	CASSLTQGLGYEQYF
TRBV18	-	many	TRBJ2-7	TGTGCCAGCTCACCCGGGGCGCAAACCTACGAGCAGTACTTC	CASSPGAQTYEQYF
TRBV29-1	-	-	TRBJ2-7	TGCAGCGTAGTCCGCTCCGGAGAGCAGTACTTC	CSVVRSGEQYF
TRBV7-6	TRBD1	many	TRBJ2-7	TGTGCCAGCAGCCCTTCCGGGACAGGGGGCTTCGAGCAGTACTTC	CASSPSGTGGFEQYF
TRBV7-9	-	many	TRBJ2-5	TGTGCCAGCAGCCTCCGGGACTCTCCACCCCGCGAGTACTTC	CASSLRDSPPREYF
TRBV5-1	-	many	TRBJ1-1	TGCGCCAGCGGAGAGGGCGGGGACACTGAAGCTTTCTTT	CASGEGGDTEAFF
TRBV9	TRBD1	many	TRBJ1-2	TGTGCCAGCAGCGAGACCGACAGGGCAGACTATGGCTACACCTTC	CASSETDRADYGYTF
TRBV19	-	few	TRBJ2-3	TGTGCCAGTAGTATCCTACGCACAGATACGCAGTATTTT	CASSILRTDTQYF
TRBV7-9	TRBD1	-	TRBJ2-5	TGTGCCAGCAGCCCGGACAGGATAAGGGAGACCCAGTACTTC	CASSPDRIRETQYF
TRBV5-1	-	-	TRBJ2-1	TGCGCCAGCAGCTTGTTGCTAGCGCGGGACAATGAGCAGTTCTTC	CASSLLLARDNEQFF
TRBV19	-	few	TRBJ2-7	TGTGCCAGTACAGTGACGGTGAGCTCCTACGAGCAGTACTTC	CASTVTVSSYEQYF
TRBV6-1	-	-	TRBJ2-3	TGTGCCAGCAGTGAATCGGCCCTGAGCCGGCAGGGCATCGGCACAGATACGCAGTATTTT	CASSESALSRQGIGTDTQYF
TRBV6-5	TRBD1	few	TRBJ1-6	TGTGCCAGCAGTTACCGGGACAGGGAGTCTTCACCCCTCCACTTT	CASSYRDRESSPLHF
TRBV3-1	TRBD1	many	TRBJ2-3	TGTGCCAGCAGCCGGGATGGACAGGGGGTAACAGATACGCAGTATTTT	CASSRDGQGVTDTQYF
TRBV6-1	-	-	TRBJ1-5	TGTGCCAGCAGTACCTACCGGACGGGACGCAATCAGCCCCAGCATTTT	CASSTYRTGRNQPQHF
TRBV20-1	TRBD1	-	TRBJ2-1	TGCAGTGCTAGGGGCCCCGACAGGGGGCGAGAGAATGAGCAGTTCTTC	CSARGPDRGRENEQFF
TRBV4-1	-	-	TRBJ1-3	TGCGCCAGCAGCCAAGACCCCGACTTGTGGAGCACCATATATTTT	CASSQDPDLWSTIYF
TRBV28	-	many	TRBJ2-6	TGTGCCAGCTCCCTCGGGGGATCTGGGGCCAACGTCCTGACTTTC	CASSLGGSGANVLTF
TRBV14	-	many	TRBJ2-3	TGTGCCAGCAGCCAACTTACTCCCGTCCGAGATACGCAGTATTTT	CASSQLTPVRDTQYF
TRBV5-1	-	many	TRBJ1-2	TGCGCCAGCAGCTCGGGACACGCTTCTAACTATGGCTACACCTTC	CASSSGHASNYGYTF